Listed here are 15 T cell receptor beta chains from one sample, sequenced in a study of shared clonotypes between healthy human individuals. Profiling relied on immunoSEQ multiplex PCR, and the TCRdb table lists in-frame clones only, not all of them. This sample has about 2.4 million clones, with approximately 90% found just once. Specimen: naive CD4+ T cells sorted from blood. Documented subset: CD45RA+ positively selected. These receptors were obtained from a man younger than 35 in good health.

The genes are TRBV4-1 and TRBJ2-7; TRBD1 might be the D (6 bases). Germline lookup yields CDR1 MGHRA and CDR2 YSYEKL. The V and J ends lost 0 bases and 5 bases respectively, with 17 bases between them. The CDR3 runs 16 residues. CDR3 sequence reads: CASSQDPAGDVHEQYF. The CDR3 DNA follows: TGCGCCAGCAGCCAAGATCCGGCAGGGGACGTCCACGAGCAGTACTTC.

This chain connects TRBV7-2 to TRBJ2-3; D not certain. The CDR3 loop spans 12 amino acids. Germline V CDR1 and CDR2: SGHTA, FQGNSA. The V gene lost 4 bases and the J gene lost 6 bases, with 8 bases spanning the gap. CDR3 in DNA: TGTGCCAGCAGCTCGAATTGGGATACGCAGTATTTT. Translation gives CASSSNWDTQYF. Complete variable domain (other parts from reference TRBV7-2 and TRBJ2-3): GAGVSQSPSNKVTEKGKDVELRCDPISGHTALYWYRQSLGQGLEFLIYFQGNSAPDKSGLPSDRFSAERTGGSVSTLTIQRTQQEDSAVYLCASSSNWDTQYFGPGTRLTVL.

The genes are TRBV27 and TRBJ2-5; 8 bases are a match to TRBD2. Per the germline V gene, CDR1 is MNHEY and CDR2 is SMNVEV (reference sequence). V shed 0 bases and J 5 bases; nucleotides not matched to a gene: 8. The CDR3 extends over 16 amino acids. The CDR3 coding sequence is TGTGCCAGCAGTTTATCCCCTCGCGGGGGGAGGGAGACCCAGTACTTC. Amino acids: CASSLSPRGGRETQYF.

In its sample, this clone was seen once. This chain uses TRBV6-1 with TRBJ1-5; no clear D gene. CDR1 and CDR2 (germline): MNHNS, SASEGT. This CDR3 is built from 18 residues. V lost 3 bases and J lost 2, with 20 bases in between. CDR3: CASSDYGDGQGGNQPQHF. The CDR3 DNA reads TGTGCCAGCAGTGATTACGGAGACGGCCAAGGAGGCAATCAGCCCCAGCATTTT.

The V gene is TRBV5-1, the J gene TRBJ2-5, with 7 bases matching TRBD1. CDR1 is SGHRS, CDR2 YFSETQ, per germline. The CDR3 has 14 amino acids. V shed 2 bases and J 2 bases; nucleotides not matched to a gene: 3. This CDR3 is CASSLQGWQETQYF. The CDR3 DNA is TGCGCCAGCAGCTTACAGGGGTGGCAAGAGACCCAGTACTTC.

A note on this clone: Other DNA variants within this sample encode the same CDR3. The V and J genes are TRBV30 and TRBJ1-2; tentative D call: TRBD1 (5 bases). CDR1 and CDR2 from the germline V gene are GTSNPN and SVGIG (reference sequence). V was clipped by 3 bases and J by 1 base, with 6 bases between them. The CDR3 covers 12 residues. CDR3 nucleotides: TGTGCCTGGAGAGACAGTAACTATGGCTACACCTTC. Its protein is CAWRDSNYGYTF.

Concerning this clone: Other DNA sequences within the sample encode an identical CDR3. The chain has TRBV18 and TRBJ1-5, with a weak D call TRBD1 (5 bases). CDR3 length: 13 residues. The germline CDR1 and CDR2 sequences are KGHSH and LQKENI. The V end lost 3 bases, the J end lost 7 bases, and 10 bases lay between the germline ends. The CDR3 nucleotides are TGTGCCAGCTCACCTGGGACTGGGCAGCCCCAGCATTTT. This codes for CASSPGTGQPQHF.

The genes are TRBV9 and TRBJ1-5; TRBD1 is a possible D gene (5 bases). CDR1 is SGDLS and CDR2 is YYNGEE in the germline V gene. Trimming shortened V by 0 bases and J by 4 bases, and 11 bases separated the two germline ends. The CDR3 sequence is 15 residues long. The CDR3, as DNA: TGTGCCAGCAGCGTAGGTGGGGCGCAGAATCAGCCCCAGCATTTT. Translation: CASSVGGAQNQPQHF.

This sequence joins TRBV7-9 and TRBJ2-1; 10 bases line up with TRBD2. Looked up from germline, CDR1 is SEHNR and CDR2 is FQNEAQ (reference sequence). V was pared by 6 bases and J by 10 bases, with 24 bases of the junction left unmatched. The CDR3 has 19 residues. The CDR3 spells CASRFGNVEKREGPQEQFF. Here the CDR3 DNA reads TGTGCCAGCAGATTTGGCAATGTAGAGAAGCGGGAGGGACCCCAAGAGCAGTTCTTC.

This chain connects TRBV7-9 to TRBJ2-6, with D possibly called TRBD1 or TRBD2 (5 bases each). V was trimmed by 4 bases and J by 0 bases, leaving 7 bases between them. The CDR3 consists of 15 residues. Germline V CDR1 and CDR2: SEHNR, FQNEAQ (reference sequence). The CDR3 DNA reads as TGTGCCAGCAGCTCCGGGGCCTCTGGGGCCAACGTCCTGACTTTC. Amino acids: CASSSGASGANVLTF.

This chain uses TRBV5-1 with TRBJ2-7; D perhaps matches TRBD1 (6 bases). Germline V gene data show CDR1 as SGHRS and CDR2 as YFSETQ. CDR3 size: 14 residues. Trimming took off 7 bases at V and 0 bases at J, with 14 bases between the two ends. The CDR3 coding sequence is TGCGCCAGCCGGTATACAGGGAGCTCCTACGAGCAGTACTTC. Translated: CASRYTGSSYEQYF.

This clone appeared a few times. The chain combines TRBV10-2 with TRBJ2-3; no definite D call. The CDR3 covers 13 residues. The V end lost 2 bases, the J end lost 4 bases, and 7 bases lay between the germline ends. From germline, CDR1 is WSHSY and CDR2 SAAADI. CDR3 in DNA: TGCGCCAGCAGTGAGCCTCCGCCAGATACGCAGTATTTT. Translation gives CASSEPPPDTQYF.

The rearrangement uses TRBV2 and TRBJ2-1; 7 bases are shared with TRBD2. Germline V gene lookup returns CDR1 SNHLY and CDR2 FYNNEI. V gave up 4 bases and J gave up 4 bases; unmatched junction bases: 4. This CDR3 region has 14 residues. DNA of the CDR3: TGTGCCAGCAGTGGGAGGGAGGGATACAATGAGCAGTTCTTC. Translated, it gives CASSGREGYNEQFF.

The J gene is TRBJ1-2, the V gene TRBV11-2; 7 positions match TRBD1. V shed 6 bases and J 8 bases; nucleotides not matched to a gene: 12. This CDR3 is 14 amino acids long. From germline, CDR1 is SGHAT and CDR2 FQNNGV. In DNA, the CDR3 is TGTGCCAGCAGGGGGCCGGGACAGAGACACGGCTACACCTTC. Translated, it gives CASRGPGQRHGYTF. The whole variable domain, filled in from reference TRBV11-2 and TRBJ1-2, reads EAGVAQSPRYKIIEKRQSVAFWCNPISGHATLYWYQQILGQGPKLLIQFQNNGVVDDSQLPKDRFSAERLKGVDSTLKIQPAKLEDSAVYLCASRGPGQRHGYTFGSGTRLTVV.

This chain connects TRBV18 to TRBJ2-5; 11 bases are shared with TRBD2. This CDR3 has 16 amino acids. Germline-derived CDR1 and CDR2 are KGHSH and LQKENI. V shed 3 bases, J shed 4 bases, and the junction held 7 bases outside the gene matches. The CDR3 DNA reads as TGTGCCAGCTCACCCGGCACTAGCGGGGGTAGAGAGACCCAGTACTTC. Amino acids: CASSPGTSGGRETQYF. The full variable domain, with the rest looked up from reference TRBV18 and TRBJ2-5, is NAGVMQNPRHLVRRRGQEARLRCSPMKGHSHVYWYRQLPEEGLKFMVYLQKENIIDESGMPKERFSAEFPKEGPSILRIQQVVRGDSAAYFCASSPGTSGGRETQYFGPGTRLLVL.